The rows below give T cell receptor beta chains drawn from one sample of a study of OX40 agonist ivuxolimab in advanced cancers. Produced via immunoSEQ multiplex PCR; TCRdb's table is partial and in-frame only. The table lists some 96,000 clones, approximately 90% of them singletons. The starting material was CD4+ or CD8+ T cells sorted from blood, obtained in a trial of the OX40 agonist ivuxolimab. These receptors were taken from an adult with an advanced solid tumor such as melanoma, head and neck, liver or kidney cancer. The CDR3 runs from the conserved cysteine through the conserved F or W. Each record gives: J gene, clone size, V gene, D gene, CDR3 protein, CDR3 DNA. The D gene is left open where the match is weak. Expanded clones get a size class; other rows say once, few or many, or leave the size out.

J gene: TRBJ2-7
clone size: NA
V gene: TRBV28
D gene: NA
CDR3 protein: CASSHGLLYEQYF
CDR3 DNA: TGTGCCAGCAGCCACGGACTCTTATACGAGCAGTACTTC

J gene: TRBJ1-1
clone size: NA
V gene: TRBV19
D gene: NA
CDR3 protein: CASSILDRSEAFF
CDR3 DNA: TGTGCCAGTAGTATTCTTGACAGATCTGAAGCTTTCTTT

J gene: TRBJ1-5
clone size: once
V gene: TRBV19
D gene: NA
CDR3 protein: CASSIGQVWGGGNQPQHF
CDR3 DNA: TGTGCCAGTAGTATAGGGCAGGTTTGGGGTGGCGGCAATCAGCCCCAGCATTTT

J gene: TRBJ2-7
clone size: NA
V gene: TRBV7-2
D gene: NA
CDR3 protein: CASSPRTAYEQYF
CDR3 DNA: TGTGCCAGCAGCCCTCGGACAGCTTACGAGCAGTACTTC

J gene: TRBJ2-7
clone size: NA
V gene: TRBV5-8
D gene: TRBD1
CDR3 protein: CASSFRTGGYHYEQYF
CDR3 DNA: TGTGCCAGCAGCTTCCGGACAGGGGGTTACCATTACGAGCAGTACTTC

J gene: TRBJ2-6
clone size: NA
V gene: TRBV7-9
D gene: TRBD1
CDR3 protein: CASSPDRGTGANVLTF
CDR3 DNA: TGTGCCAGCAGCCCGGACAGGGGAACTGGGGCCAACGTCCTGACTTTC

J gene: TRBJ2-3
clone size: NA
V gene: TRBV15
D gene: NA
CDR3 protein: CATSSPGLTTDTQYF
CDR3 DNA: TGTGCCACCAGTTCCCCCGGGCTAACCACGGATACGCAGTATTTT

J gene: TRBJ1-2
clone size: NA
V gene: TRBV9
D gene: NA
CDR3 protein: CASSWTEANYGYTF
CDR3 DNA: TGTGCCAGCAGCTGGACAGAGGCTAACTATGGCTACACCTTC

J gene: TRBJ2-7
clone size: NA
V gene: TRBV5-1
D gene: TRBD2
CDR3 protein: CASSLVSSGRAREQYF
CDR3 DNA: TGCGCCAGCAGCTTGGTATCTAGCGGGAGGGCCCGTGAGCAGTACTTC

J gene: TRBJ2-5
clone size: NA
V gene: TRBV5-1
D gene: NA
CDR3 protein: CASSSDTAPRDPVLRARHAAQYF
CDR3 DNA: NA

J gene: TRBJ2-2
clone size: once
V gene: TRBV9
D gene: NA
CDR3 protein: CASSGRMGDTGELFF
CDR3 DNA: TGTGCCAGCAGCGGAAGAATGGGGGACACCGGGGAGCTGTTTTTT

J gene: TRBJ1-2
clone size: NA
V gene: TRBV4-1
D gene: NA
CDR3 protein: CASSQRDGYGYTF
CDR3 DNA: TGCGCCAGCAGCCAAAGGGACGGCTATGGCTACACCTTC

J gene: TRBJ1-2
clone size: NA
V gene: TRBV19
D gene: NA
CDR3 protein: CASNRQSYGYTF
CDR3 DNA: TGTGCCAGTAATCGGCAGAGCTATGGCTACACCTTC

J gene: TRBJ1-1
clone size: NA
V gene: TRBV11-2
D gene: NA
CDR3 protein: CASSLYSGAATEAFF
CDR3 DNA: TGTGCCAGCAGCTTATACTCGGGGGCCGCAACTGAAGCTTTCTTT

J gene: TRBJ2-7
clone size: NA
V gene: TRBV28
D gene: TRBD2
CDR3 protein: CASSLGAGVPYEQYF
CDR3 DNA: TGTGCCAGCAGTTTAGGAGCGGGAGTCCCCTACGAGCAGTACTTC

J gene: TRBJ2-7
clone size: once
V gene: TRBV4-1
D gene: NA
CDR3 protein: CASSQSPGAGSYEQYF
CDR3 DNA: TGCGCCAGCAGCCAATCCCCGGGAGCTGGGTCCTACGAGCAGTACTTC

J gene: TRBJ2-1
clone size: NA
V gene: TRBV5-1
D gene: NA
CDR3 protein: CASSLVQFSYNEQFF
CDR3 DNA: TGCGCCAGCAGCTTGGTACAGTTCTCCTACAATGAGCAGTTCTTC

J gene: TRBJ2-1
clone size: NA
V gene: TRBV7-9
D gene: NA
CDR3 protein: CASSLARSTFGLDEQFF
CDR3 DNA: TGTGCCAGCAGCTTAGCGCGATCGACTTTCGGCCTCGATGAGCAGTTCTTC

J gene: TRBJ2-5
clone size: NA
V gene: TRBV28
D gene: NA
CDR3 protein: CASVRTVKETQYF
CDR3 DNA: TGTGCCAGCGTCCGGACTGTCAAAGAGACCCAGTACTTC

J gene: TRBJ1-3
clone size: NA
V gene: TRBV27
D gene: NA
CDR3 protein: CASSSERLGNTIYF
CDR3 DNA: TGTGCCAGCAGTTCGGAGCGTTTAGGAAACACCATATATTTT

J gene: TRBJ2-7
clone size: NA
V gene: TRBV6-1
D gene: NA
CDR3 protein: CASSLRTSYEQYF
CDR3 DNA: TGTGCCAGCAGTCTCCGGACCAGTTACGAGCAGTACTTC

J gene: TRBJ2-7
clone size: once
V gene: TRBV7-3
D gene: NA
CDR3 protein: CASNQQGTVPYEQYF
CDR3 DNA: TGTGCCAGCAACCAACAAGGGACTGTACCCTACGAGCAGTACTTC

J gene: TRBJ1-5
clone size: NA
V gene: TRBV19
D gene: NA
CDR3 protein: CASSIVQGNQPQHF
CDR3 DNA: TGTGCCAGTAGTATAGTTCAGGGGAATCAGCCCCAGCATTTT